Listed here are 9 T cell receptor beta chains from one sample, sequenced in a study of PD-1 blockade in classical Hodgkin lymphoma. Brentuximab vedotin exposure varied, and every patient relapsed after autologous stem cell transplantation. The protocol was immunoSEQ multiplex PCR, while the TCRdb copy is restricted to in-frame clones and leaves out a portion. The data hold under 80,000 clones, with about 70% observed a single time. Source: peripheral blood mononuclear cells (PBMCs), taken before the second cycle of nivolumab. The source of these receptors is a human donor with classical Hodgkin lymphoma.

The chain couples TRBV9 to TRBJ2-3; D might be TRBD2 (7 bases). Trimming cost V 5 bases and J 1 base, with 11 bases left between them. The CDR3 length is 14 residues. Looked up from germline, CDR1 is SGDLS and CDR2 is YYNGEE. CDR3 in DNA: TGTGCCAGCAGTGGGAGGGGGGGCACAGATACGCAGTATTTT. Its translation is CASSGRGGTDTQYF.

This clone has at least ten counts. The V and J genes are TRBV27 and TRBJ1-5; D possibly corresponds to TRBD1 (6 bases). V lost 6 bases to trimming and J lost 2 bases, with 17 bases between them. The germline V gene has CDR1 MNHEY and CDR2 SMNVEV (reference sequence). CDR3 size: 16 residues. The chain's CDR3 is CASRPGGGGGNQPQHF. CDR3 nucleotide sequence: TGTGCCAGCAGGCCCGGGGGGGGCGGTGGCAATCAGCCCCAGCATTTT.

The V gene is TRBV10-1, the J gene TRBJ2-3; D gene uncertain. Germline values: CDR1 WNHNN, CDR2 SYGVQD (reference sequence). The V end lost 6 bases, the J end lost 3 bases, and 13 bases lay between the germline ends. The CDR3 consists of 14 residues. The DNA for the CDR3 is TGCGCCAGCAGCCTCCTGGGAAAGACAGATACGCAGTATTTT. Protein: CASSLLGKTDTQYF.

The CDR3 nucleotides are TGTGCCAGCAGCAAAGCGATATTTGAAACCGGGACAGGGGGCTCCCGAGTGGATACGCAGTATTTT. This sequence encodes CASSKAIFETGTGGSRVDTQYF. The gene calls are TRBV21-1 and TRBJ2-3; the table's D call of TRBD1 was not tested on the DNA. TRBV21-1 is a listed pseudogene. The CDR3 has 22 residues.

The chain is built from TRBV25-1 and TRBJ2-1; 8 bases map to TRBD2. J was trimmed by 0 bases and V by 3 bases; bases with no gene match: 7. The CDR3 is made up of 17 amino acids. Germline-derived CDR1 and CDR2 are MGHDK and SYGVNS. This CDR3 is CASSDPLSGSSYNEQFF. CDR3 nucleotide sequence: TGTGCCAGCAGTGATCCCCTAAGCGGGAGCTCCTACAATGAGCAGTTCTTC.

V gene TRBV5-1 combines with J gene TRBJ2-1; D may be TRBD1 or TRBD2 (5 bases each). V lost 1 base, J lost 4 bases, and 18 bases lay in between. Germline lookup yields CDR1 SGHRS and CDR2 YFSETQ. CDR3 length equals 17 residues. CDR3 sequence (DNA): TGCGCCAGCAGCTTGCAGCCTGGGGCGGGTGAATACAATGAGCAGTTCTTC. This translates into CASSLQPGAGEYNEQFF.

This chain links TRBV5-1 with TRBJ2-2; the match to TRBD1 covers 8 bases. Germline trimming cut 4 bases from V and 8 bases from J; bases unmatched to any gene: 7. Germline-derived CDR1 and CDR2 are SGHRS and YFSETQ. The CDR3 is made up of 14 amino acids. CDR3 bases: TGCGCCAGCAGCCGCAAGACAGGGGCGGGGGAGCTGTTTTTT. Protein sequence: CASSRKTGAGELFF.

This chain uses TRBV30 with TRBJ2-4, with 8 bases fitting TRBD1. In germline, CDR1 is GTSNPN, CDR2 SVGIG (reference sequence). V lost 3 bases and J lost 6; bases outside the gene matches: 4. CDR3 length equals 13 residues. CDR3 sequence: CAWSGQGGNIQYF. CDR3 nucleotide sequence: TGTGCCTGGAGCGGACAGGGTGGAAACATTCAGTACTTC.

CDR3 DNA sequence: TGTGCCAGCAGCTTAGAGGTGGGAGCTCAGTACTTC. Translating it yields CASSLEVGAQYF. The chain couples TRBV7-6 to TRBJ2-4, with a weak D call TRBD2 (5 bases). Germline assignment: CDR1 SGHVS and CDR2 FNYEAQ. The CDR3 is 12 residues long. Trimming pared 1 base from V and 12 bases from J, leaving 10 bases between.